Below are 8 T cell receptor beta chains sequenced from a single sample in a study of blood T cell repertoires in COVID-19. The method was immunoSEQ multiplex PCR; TCRdb's version includes in-frame clones alone and lacks a portion of them. This sample has approximately 190,000 clones, with around four fifths found just once. Sequencing used peripheral blood. These receptor sequences come from a young man with active or convalescent COVID-19.

This clone was detected a few times. The gene calls are TRBV6-1 and TRBJ1-5, with 10 bases that match TRBD1. The CDR3 loop spans 15 amino acids. V lost 2 bases to trimming and J lost 7 bases; unmatched junction nucleotides: 5. Germline V gene lookup returns CDR1 MNHNS and CDR2 SASEGT. For the CDR3, the DNA is TGTGCCAGCAGTGAACCCGGACAGGGGGAGCAGCCCCAGCATTTT. It specifies CASSEPGQGEQPQHF.

This rearrangement joins TRBV7-2 to TRBJ2-1, with TRBD2 identical over 7 bases. The CDR3 loop spans 15 amino acids. The V and J ends lost 6 bases and 7 bases, in that order; junction bases with no gene match: 12. Germline CDR1 SGHTA, CDR2 FQGNSA. The DNA of the CDR3 is TGTGCCAGCAGGAGGACGGGTGGCGGGGGAAATGAGCAGTTCTTC. It encodes CASRRTGGGGNEQFF.

This chain uses TRBV3-1 (or the pseudogene TRBV3-2) with TRBJ1-5; D may be TRBD1 (5 bases). The CDR3 length is 13 residues. Germline values: CDR1 LGHDT, CDR2 YNNKEL (reference sequence). V shed 1 base and J shed 5 bases, with 6 bases lying between them. The CDR3: CASSQGRDQPQHF. The CDR3 DNA follows: TGTGCCAGCAGCCAAGGCAGGGATCAGCCCCAGCATTTT.

This clone turned up a few times. The genes are TRBV18 and TRBJ2-1; 8 bases match TRBD1. Trimming at V came to 3 bases and at J to 13 bases, leaving 8 bases not matched to a gene. The CDR3 length is 13 residues. Germline V gene lookup returns CDR1 KGHSH and CDR2 LQKENI. The CDR3 loop is CASSPPGQEVQFF. CDR3 DNA: TGTGCCAGCTCACCCCCGGGACAGGAGGTACAGTTCTTC.

The chain couples TRBV7-9 to TRBJ1-1; D remains unclear. Germline lookup yields CDR1 SEHNR and CDR2 FQNEAQ (reference sequence). The CDR3 totals 16 residues. Trimming stripped 5 bases from V and 3 bases from J, with 19 bases between. The CDR3 loop is CASSPRAGIGDTEAFF. The CDR3 region has the DNA TGTGCCAGCAGCCCAAGGGCGGGGATTGGGGACACTGAAGCTTTCTTT.

The rearrangement links TRBV11-3 to TRBJ2-3; 10 bases fit TRBD2. The ends lost 8 bases at V and 2 bases at J; junction bases unmatched: 10. There are 16 residues in the CDR3. Per the germline V gene, CDR1 is SGHNT and CDR2 is YENEEA. CDR3 loop: CASGRLSGRNTDTQYF. The CDR3 DNA is TGTGCCAGCGGCCGGCTTAGCGGGAGGAACACAGATACGCAGTATTTT.

CDR3 DNA: TGTGCCAGTAGTATAGGGGGACTAGGAGGGCACAATGAGCAGTTCTTC. As protein: CASSIGGLGGHNEQFF. The J gene is TRBJ2-1, the V gene TRBV19; TRBD2 aligns across 8 bases. V dropped 1 base and J dropped 5; count of bases not matched to a gene: 7. This CDR3 is built from 16 residues. Germline values: CDR1 LNHDA, CDR2 SQIVND (reference sequence).

The chain combines TRBV27 with TRBJ1-6; D perhaps matches TRBD1 (6 bases). V lost 2 bases to trimming and J lost 5 bases, with 13 bases between them. Per the germline V gene, CDR1 is MNHEY and CDR2 is SMNVEV (reference sequence). The CDR3 totals 16 residues. CDR3 protein: CASSLGQFINNSPLHF. The CDR3 bases are TGTGCCAGCAGTTTAGGACAGTTTATTAATAATTCACCCCTCCACTTT.